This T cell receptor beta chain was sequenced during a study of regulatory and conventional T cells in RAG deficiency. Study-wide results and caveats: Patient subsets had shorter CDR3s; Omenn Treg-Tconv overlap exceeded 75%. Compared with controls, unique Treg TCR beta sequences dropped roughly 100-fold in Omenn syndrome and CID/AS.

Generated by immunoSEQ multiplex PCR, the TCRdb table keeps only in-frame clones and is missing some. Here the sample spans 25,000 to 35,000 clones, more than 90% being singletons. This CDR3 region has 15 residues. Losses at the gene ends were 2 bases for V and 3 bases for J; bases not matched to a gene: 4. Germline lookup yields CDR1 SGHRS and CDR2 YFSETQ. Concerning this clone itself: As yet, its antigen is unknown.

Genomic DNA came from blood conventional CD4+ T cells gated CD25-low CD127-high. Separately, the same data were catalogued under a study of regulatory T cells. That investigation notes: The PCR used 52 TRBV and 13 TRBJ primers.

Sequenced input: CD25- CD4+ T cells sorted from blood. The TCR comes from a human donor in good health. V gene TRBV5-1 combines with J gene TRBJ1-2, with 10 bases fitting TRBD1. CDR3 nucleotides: TGCGCCAGCAGCTTATTGGGGACAGGGGACTATGGCTACACCTTC. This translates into CASSLLGTGDYGYTF.